This is a list of T cell receptor beta chains from one sample in a study of shared clonotypes between healthy human individuals. Profiling relied on immunoSEQ multiplex PCR, and the TCRdb table lists in-frame clones only, not all of them. The table records hundreds of thousands of clones, roughly 98% of them present only once. Sequenced input: naive CD8+ T cells sorted from blood. These receptors were collected from a man aged 25 to 40 in good health. The CDR3 runs from the conserved cysteine through the conserved F or W. D genes are given only for firm matches. Rows give clone size only sometimes, using once, few, many, or a class for an expanded clone.

>TRBD1|TRBJ2-1|NA|TRBV27
TGTGCCAGCAGTTTAGCTCGGACAGGGAAGAATGAGCAGTTCTTC
CASSLARTGKNEQFF
>NA|TRBJ2-3|NA|TRBV4-3
TGCGCCAGCAGCCAAGAACGTAGCGGACTAAGCACAGATACGCAGTATTTT
CASSQERSGLSTDTQYF
>TRBD2|TRBJ2-1|few|TRBV2
TGTGCCAGCGTCGGGAGGGTGAATGAGCAGTTCTTC
CASVGRVNEQFF
>NA|TRBJ2-2|NA|TRBV27
TGTGCCAGCAGTTTAGGTACCACCGGAGAGCTGTTTTTT
CASSLGTTGELFF
>TRBD2|TRBJ2-5|NA|TRBV27
TGTGCCAGCAGACCCGGGACTAGCGGATTCCAAGAGACCCAGTACTTC
CASRPGTSGFQETQYF
>NA|TRBJ2-7|NA|TRBV5-1
TGCGCCAGCAGCTTGGCGGCAGAGGCCTACGAGCAGTACTTC
CASSLAAEAYEQYF
>NA|TRBJ2-2|NA|TRBV6-5
TGTGCCAGCAGTTCGGCCAGCAACACCGGGGAGCTGTTTTTT
CASSSASNTGELFF
>TRBD1|TRBJ2-7|NA|TRBV28
TGTGCCAGCAGTACCCTGACAGGGAACTCCTACGAGCAGTACTTC
CASSTLTGNSYEQYF
>TRBD1|TRBJ2-7|once|TRBV5-4
TGTGCCAGCAGCCTGACAGGGGACACCTACGAGCAGTACTTC
CASSLTGDTYEQYF
>NA|TRBJ2-7|NA|TRBV7-6
TGTGCCAGCAGCCCTAGTAGGGGGATAGGGTACGAGCAGTACTTC
CASSPSRGIGYEQYF
>NA|TRBJ2-1|NA|TRBV15
TGTGCCACCAGCAGAGATCCTGATGACAATGAGCAGTTCTTC
CATSRDPDDNEQFF